This is a list of T cell receptor beta chains from one sample in a study of blood T cell repertoires in COVID-19. Clones were sequenced by immunoSEQ multiplex PCR, and TCRdb holds only the in-frame ones, with some missing. This sample yields approximately 530,000 clones, of which approximately 91% are seen a single time; 7.5% to 9% belongs to the top ten. The sample comprised peripheral blood. Source of these receptors: a woman aged 50 to 65 with COVID-19, enrolled during active disease. CDR3s include the opening cysteine and the closing phenylalanine or tryptophan. Fields, in order: clone size, D gene, J gene, V gene, CDR3 protein, CDR3 DNA. The D gene is left open where the match is weak. Part of the rows lack a size; the others show once, few, many or a class for expanded clones.

clone size: NA
D gene: TRBD1
J gene: TRBJ1-2
V gene: TRBV6-6
CDR3 protein: CASSWTGGDYGYTF
CDR3 DNA: TGTGCCAGCAGTTGGACAGGGGGGGACTATGGCTACACCTTC

clone size: NA
D gene: NA
J gene: TRBJ1-1
V gene: TRBV9
CDR3 protein: CASSVGIGGATGRAEAFF
CDR3 DNA: TGTGCCAGCAGCGTAGGAATCGGGGGCGCGACGGGGAGGGCTGAAGCTTTCTTT

clone size: NA
D gene: NA
J gene: TRBJ1-1
V gene: TRBV7-2
CDR3 protein: CASSLDSGMNTEAFF
CDR3 DNA: TGTGCCAGCAGCTTAGATTCAGGCATGAACACTGAAGCTTTCTTT

clone size: NA
D gene: NA
J gene: TRBJ1-3
V gene: TRBV6-5
CDR3 protein: CASRLTSGNTIYF
CDR3 DNA: TGTGCCAGCAGATTGACAAGCGGAAACACCATATATTTT

clone size: few
D gene: NA
J gene: TRBJ2-3
V gene: TRBV4-1
CDR3 protein: CASSRGDTQYF
CDR3 DNA: TGCGCCAGCAGCCGCGGGGATACGCAGTATTTT

clone size: NA
D gene: TRBD1
J gene: TRBJ1-2
V gene: TRBV9
CDR3 protein: CASSVGQNYGYTF
CDR3 DNA: TGTGCCAGCAGCGTGGGACAGAACTATGGCTACACCTTC

clone size: NA
D gene: TRBD1
J gene: TRBJ1-2
V gene: TRBV15
CDR3 protein: CATSTSGTGMGGYTF
CDR3 DNA: TGTGCCACCAGCACTTCCGGGACAGGGATGGGTGGCTACACCTTC

clone size: NA
D gene: TRBD2
J gene: TRBJ2-5
V gene: TRBV7-7
CDR3 protein: CASSLVGGGAETQYF
CDR3 DNA: TGTGCCAGCAGCTTAGTCGGCGGGGGGGCGGAGACCCAGTACTTC

clone size: NA
D gene: NA
J gene: TRBJ2-3
V gene: TRBV11-1
CDR3 protein: CASSLSSQGTNTQYF
CDR3 DNA: TGTGCCAGCAGCCTTAGTAGTCAGGGCACGAATACGCAGTATTTT

clone size: NA
D gene: NA
J gene: TRBJ2-1
V gene: TRBV19
CDR3 protein: CASSVFGGPSSYNEQFF
CDR3 DNA: TGTGCCAGTAGTGTCTTTGGGGGCCCGAGCTCCTACAATGAGCAGTTCTTC

clone size: NA
D gene: NA
J gene: TRBJ1-2
V gene: TRBV28
CDR3 protein: CASRQDRTNYGYTF
CDR3 DNA: TGTGCCAGCAGACAAGACAGGACTAACTATGGCTACACCTTC

clone size: NA
D gene: NA
J gene: TRBJ1-5
V gene: TRBV12-5
CDR3 protein: CASGRLANQPQHF
CDR3 DNA: TGTGCTAGTGGGCGGCTTGCAAATCAGCCCCAGCATTTT

clone size: once
D gene: NA
J gene: TRBJ1-5
V gene: TRBV30
CDR3 protein: CAWSPDRNQPQHF
CDR3 DNA: TGTGCCTGGAGTCCGGACAGAAATCAGCCCCAGCATTTT

clone size: NA
D gene: NA
J gene: TRBJ1-2
V gene: TRBV2
CDR3 protein: CASLGEGLLRGYTF
CDR3 DNA: TGTGCCAGCCTAGGAGAGGGATTGCTGAGAGGCTACACCTTC

clone size: NA
D gene: NA
J gene: TRBJ1-3
V gene: TRBV4-1
CDR3 protein: CASSQPGHPIDRNTIYF
CDR3 DNA: TGCGCCAGCAGCCAGCCGGGACATCCAATCGATAGGAACACCATATATTTT

clone size: NA
D gene: TRBD2
J gene: TRBJ2-1
V gene: TRBV5-1
CDR3 protein: CASSLAQGGYNEQFF
CDR3 DNA: TGCGCCAGCAGCCTCGCGCAGGGAGGGTACAATGAGCAGTTCTTC

clone size: NA
D gene: NA
J gene: TRBJ1-2
V gene: TRBV5-6
CDR3 protein: CASEAGPGYGYTF
CDR3 DNA: TGTGCCAGCGAGGCGGGGCCTGGCTATGGCTACACCTTC

clone size: NA
D gene: NA
J gene: TRBJ1-1
V gene: TRBV12-5
CDR3 protein: CASGLNRYTEAFF
CDR3 DNA: TGTGCTAGTGGTTTGAATCGGTACACTGAAGCTTTCTTT

clone size: NA
D gene: NA
J gene: TRBJ2-1
V gene: TRBV7-2
CDR3 protein: CASSLMSARNEQFF
CDR3 DNA: TGTGCCAGCAGCTTAATGTCAGCTAGGAATGAGCAGTTCTTC

clone size: NA
D gene: NA
J gene: TRBJ1-2
V gene: TRBV30
CDR3 protein: CAWISRDYGGYTF
CDR3 DNA: TGTGCCTGGATCAGCCGGGACTATGGGGGCTACACCTTC

clone size: NA
D gene: NA
J gene: TRBJ2-2
V gene: TRBV5-1
CDR3 protein: CASSLLGSGNTGELFF
CDR3 DNA: TGCGCCAGCAGCTTGTTAGGGTCGGGAAACACCGGGGAGCTGTTTTTT

clone size: NA
D gene: NA
J gene: TRBJ1-1
V gene: TRBV11-2
CDR3 protein: CASSSMSGNTEAFF
CDR3 DNA: TGTGCCAGCAGCTCTATGTCCGGGAACACTGAAGCTTTCTTT

clone size: NA
D gene: NA
J gene: TRBJ2-5
V gene: TRBV5-4
CDR3 protein: CASSYEVFQETQYF
CDR3 DNA: TGTGCCAGCAGCTATGAGGTTTTCCAAGAGACCCAGTACTTC

clone size: NA
D gene: NA
J gene: TRBJ1-1
V gene: TRBV28
CDR3 protein: CASSWAQGNTEAFF
CDR3 DNA: TGTGCCAGCAGTTGGGCACAAGGGAACACTGAAGCTTTCTTT

clone size: NA
D gene: TRBD1
J gene: TRBJ1-1
V gene: TRBV5-6
CDR3 protein: CASSGQGWTEAFF
CDR3 DNA: TGTGCCAGCAGCGGACAGGGGTGGACTGAAGCTTTCTTT

clone size: NA
D gene: NA
J gene: TRBJ2-3
V gene: TRBV11-2
CDR3 protein: CASSHRETQYF
CDR3 DNA: TGTGCCAGCAGCCACCGCGAAACGCAGTATTTT

clone size: NA
D gene: NA
J gene: TRBJ1-4
V gene: TRBV4-1
CDR3 protein: CASSHGILERKEKLFF
CDR3 DNA: TGCGCCAGCAGCCACGGAATCCTCGAGAGGAAAGAAAAACTGTTTTTT

clone size: NA
D gene: NA
J gene: TRBJ1-6
V gene: TRBV2
CDR3 protein: CASTRRVPGGDNSPLHF
CDR3 DNA: TGTGCCAGCACGAGGAGGGTTCCGGGCGGGGATAATTCACCCCTCCACTTT

clone size: NA
D gene: NA
J gene: TRBJ2-3
V gene: TRBV28
CDR3 protein: CASLARTDTQYF
CDR3 DNA: TGTGCCAGCCTGGCTAGGACAGATACGCAGTATTTT

clone size: once
D gene: TRBD1
J gene: TRBJ2-7
V gene: TRBV29-1
CDR3 protein: CSVGGQGYPYEQYF
CDR3 DNA: TGCAGCGTCGGAGGACAGGGGTATCCCTACGAGCAGTACTTC

clone size: NA
D gene: NA
J gene: TRBJ1-2
V gene: TRBV6-1
CDR3 protein: CASSETFSGYGYTF
CDR3 DNA: TGTGCCAGCAGTGAGACATTCTCTGGGTATGGCTACACCTTC

clone size: NA
D gene: NA
J gene: TRBJ2-7
V gene: TRBV6-5
CDR3 protein: CASSRELYGLEQYF
CDR3 DNA: TGTGCCAGCAGTCGGGAGCTGTACGGGTTGGAGCAGTACTTC

clone size: NA
D gene: TRBD1
J gene: TRBJ1-1
V gene: TRBV6-5
CDR3 protein: CASRGVGQGSTEAFF
CDR3 DNA: TGTGCCAGCAGGGGGGTCGGACAGGGGAGCACTGAAGCTTTCTTT

clone size: NA
D gene: TRBD2
J gene: TRBJ2-3
V gene: TRBV19
CDR3 protein: CASTVRGVDTQYF
CDR3 DNA: TGTGCCAGTACCGTCCGGGGGGTCGATACGCAGTATTTT

clone size: NA
D gene: NA
J gene: TRBJ2-5
V gene: TRBV11-2
CDR3 protein: CASSLDRAQETQYF
CDR3 DNA: TGTGCCAGCAGCTTAGACAGGGCCCAAGAGACCCAGTACTTC

clone size: NA
D gene: NA
J gene: TRBJ1-4
V gene: TRBV12-3/TRBV12-4
CDR3 protein: CASSPGGGGLFF
CDR3 DNA: TGTGCCAGCAGCCCAGGCGGGGGCGGACTGTTTTTT

clone size: NA
D gene: TRBD1
J gene: TRBJ2-7
V gene: TRBV5-1
CDR3 protein: CASSLGTATTYEQYF
CDR3 DNA: TGCGCCAGCAGCCTAGGGACAGCTACCACCTACGAGCAGTACTTC

clone size: NA
D gene: NA
J gene: TRBJ2-7
V gene: TRBV12-3/TRBV12-4
CDR3 protein: CASSPPGAEQYF
CDR3 DNA: TGTGCCAGCAGTCCCCCAGGGGCCGAGCAGTACTTC

clone size: NA
D gene: NA
J gene: TRBJ1-5
V gene: TRBV27
CDR3 protein: CASSNRDQPQHF
CDR3 DNA: TGTGCCAGCAGCAACAGGGACCAGCCCCAGCATTTT

clone size: NA
D gene: TRBD2
J gene: TRBJ2-3
V gene: TRBV19
CDR3 protein: CASKAGDTQYF
CDR3 DNA: TGTGCCAGTAAAGCGGGGGATACGCAGTATTTT

clone size: many
D gene: NA
J gene: TRBJ1-3
V gene: TRBV11-2
CDR3 protein: CASSSGGGSGNTIYF
CDR3 DNA: TGTGCCAGCAGCTCCGGTGGAGGGTCTGGAAACACCATATATTTT

clone size: NA
D gene: TRBD1
J gene: TRBJ2-7
V gene: TRBV4-2
CDR3 protein: CASSQEGQAYEQYF
CDR3 DNA: TGTGCCAGCAGCCAAGAAGGACAGGCCTACGAGCAGTACTTC

clone size: NA
D gene: NA
J gene: TRBJ1-5
V gene: TRBV6-5
CDR3 protein: CASGLEENQPQHF
CDR3 DNA: TGTGCCAGTGGGTTGGAGGAGAACCAGCCCCAGCATTTT

clone size: NA
D gene: NA
J gene: TRBJ1-2
V gene: TRBV7-9
CDR3 protein: CASSLKHGYTF
CDR3 DNA: TGTGCCAGCAGCTTAAAGCATGGCTACACCTTC

clone size: NA
D gene: TRBD1
J gene: TRBJ1-4
V gene: TRBV12-5
CDR3 protein: CASGLVQGTGTNEKLFF
CDR3 DNA: TGTGCTAGTGGTTTGGTACAGGGGACAGGGACTAATGAAAAACTGTTTTTT

clone size: NA
D gene: TRBD1
J gene: TRBJ1-2
V gene: TRBV30
CDR3 protein: CAWSTGTVNYGYTF
CDR3 DNA: TGTGCCTGGAGCACCGGGACAGTTAACTATGGCTACACCTTC

clone size: NA
D gene: NA
J gene: TRBJ1-6
V gene: TRBV28
CDR3 protein: CASIHSYNSPLHF
CDR3 DNA: TGTGCCAGCATTCACTCCTATAATTCACCCCTCCACTTT

clone size: once
D gene: NA
J gene: TRBJ1-2
V gene: TRBV30
CDR3 protein: CAWSVILGAYGYTF
CDR3 DNA: TGTGCCTGGAGTGTCATCCTTGGGGCCTATGGCTACACCTTC

clone size: once
D gene: NA
J gene: TRBJ1-1
V gene: TRBV9
CDR3 protein: CASGDGGLTEAFF
CDR3 DNA: TGTGCCAGCGGGGATGGGGGGTTGACTGAAGCTTTCTTT

clone size: NA
D gene: NA
J gene: TRBJ1-1
V gene: TRBV5-1
CDR3 protein: CASSYQVGNTEAFF
CDR3 DNA: TGCGCCAGCAGCTACCAAGTCGGGAACACTGAAGCTTTCTTT

clone size: NA
D gene: NA
J gene: TRBJ2-1
V gene: TRBV10-1
CDR3 protein: CARGDTPPYNEQFF
CDR3 DNA: TGCGCCAGGGGGGACACGCCGCCCTACAATGAGCAGTTCTTC

clone size: once
D gene: TRBD2
J gene: TRBJ2-3
V gene: TRBV7-7
CDR3 protein: CASSLSGGADTQYF
CDR3 DNA: TGTGCCAGCAGCCTATCGGGGGGGGCAGATACGCAGTATTTT

clone size: NA
D gene: NA
J gene: TRBJ1-1
V gene: TRBV12-5
CDR3 protein: CASGRTALEAFF
CDR3 DNA: TGTGCTAGTGGGCGGACAGCTCTAGAAGCTTTCTTT

clone size: NA
D gene: TRBD1
J gene: TRBJ2-7
V gene: TRBV10-3
CDR3 protein: CAISIQGSGDEQYF
CDR3 DNA: TGTGCCATCAGTATACAGGGGTCCGGCGACGAGCAGTACTTC